This T cell receptor beta chain is from a study of shared clonotypes between healthy human individuals. Broader study findings: Generation probabilities were higher for clonotypes shared across all four sorted-subset donors than for unshared ones. A limitation of the genetic and exposure-history diversity represented arose from few donors. Across subsets, estimated richness was generally greater for naive than for memory populations.

This clone was seen just once. Its matching antigen is unknown. V lost 5 bases to trimming and J lost 5 bases; unmatched junction nucleotides: 11. The germline gives CDR1 MNHNY, CDR2 SVGAGI (reference sequence). This CDR3 is built from 15 residues. In the original analysis: Junction-only sequences without quality scores came from ImmunoSEQ, so filtering differed. Sequencing was performed with immunoSEQ multiplex PCR; in TCRdb, only in-frame clones are kept and a portion is missing. V and J calls and clone size are given by that table; D and trimming were obtained from the DNA. The data contain 2 million to 3 million clones, roughly 93% of them seen just once; the ten biggest clones take up 0.36%.

The clonotype originates from a man aged 18 to 30 in good health. Some clones in this sample may be carry-over from other donors' samples. The chain combines TRBV6-6 with TRBJ2-7; 8 nucleotides align to TRBD1. Input material: naive CD4+ T cells from PBMCs. Noted subset: CD45RA+ positively selected. The CDR3 reads CASSPIWTGLHEQYF. CDR3 coding DNA: TGTGCCAGCAGTCCTATATGGACAGGGCTCCACGAGCAGTACTTC.